A selection of T cell receptor beta chains follows, all from one sample in a study of early T cells in non-severe SARS-CoV-2 infection. Each CDR3 protein is one row after TCRdb ran MiXCR on the 5' RACE reads. The sample contains 60,000 to 75,000 distinct CDR3 sequences, more than 9.5% of which appear only once. The material sequenced was whole blood, taken at baseline. The receptors derive from an adult who was a healthcare worker with PCR-confirmed SARS-CoV-2 infection or an uninfected control (not recorded which). Each CDR3 is given without its conserved first and last residue.

V gene	J gene	CDR3 protein
TRBV7-9	TRBJ1-1	ASSPGTGFTEAF
TRBV9	TRBJ2-6	ASSVAGAADSGANVLT
TRBV7-2	TRBJ2-3	ASSLDYSSTDTQY
TRBV6-6	TRBJ2-1	ASSYHRGNEQF
TRBV14	TRBJ1-4	ASSQGTTRWSANEKLF
TRBV30	TRBJ2-1	AWSLGRPGGNEQF
TRBV6-2/TRBV6-3	TRBJ2-2	ASGTSGFVTGELF
TRBV6-6	TRBJ1-5	ASSYSDQPQH
TRBV19	TRBJ2-1	ASSIHDRASSYNEQF
TRBV7-9	TRBJ2-2	ASSPERGSGRGRSAGELF
TRBV3-1	TRBJ2-7	ASSRGLAATYEQY
TRBV7-3	TRBJ1-1	ARAGDWEMYTEAF
TRBV20-1	TRBJ1-2	SATNPSEGDYGCT
TRBV7-9	TRBJ2-5	ASTDTETQY
TRBV7-2	TRBJ2-3	ASSPYPQTDTQY
TRBV25-1	TRBJ2-3	ASSQTHSGERTDTQY
TRBV2	TRBJ2-2	ASREYVLSTTGELF
TRBV6-2/TRBV6-3	TRBJ2-7	ASVAGERYEQY
TRBV10-2	TRBJ2-7	ASSESGGIVYEQY
TRBV12-3/TRBV12-4	TRBJ2-1	ASSRTGSSYNEQF
TRBV2	TRBJ2-2	ASRASGSYTGELF
TRBV6-5	TRBJ1-6	ASSYSGGAGGSYNSPLH
TRBV29-1	TRBJ1-5	SARTGSNQPQH
TRBV7-2	TRBJ2-5	ASSYTRGRQETQY
TRBV29-1	TRBJ2-5	SVPASGGRGTTQY
TRBV7-2	TRBJ2-7	ASSLVFSREQY
TRBV18	TRBJ1-5	ASSPRAESNQPQH
TRBV5-1	TRBJ2-7	ASSLAGRETYEQY